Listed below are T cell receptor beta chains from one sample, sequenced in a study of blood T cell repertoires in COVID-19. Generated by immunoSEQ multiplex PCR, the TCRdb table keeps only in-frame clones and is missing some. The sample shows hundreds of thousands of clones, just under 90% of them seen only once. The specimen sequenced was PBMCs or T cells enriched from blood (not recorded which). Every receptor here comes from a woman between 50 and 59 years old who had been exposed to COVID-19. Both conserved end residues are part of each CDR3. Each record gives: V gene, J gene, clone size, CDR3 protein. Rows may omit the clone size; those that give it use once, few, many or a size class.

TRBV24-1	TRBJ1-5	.	CATSRAGHQPQHF
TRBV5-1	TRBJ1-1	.	CASSPDDRGEGRAFF
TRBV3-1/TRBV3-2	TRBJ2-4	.	CASSQSQGRVTQNIQYF
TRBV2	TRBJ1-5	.	CASSDTGGLGPQHF
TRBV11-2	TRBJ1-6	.	CASSPDPRTGYNSPLHF
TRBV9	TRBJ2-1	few	CASSFGTSGREQFF
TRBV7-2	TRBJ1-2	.	CASSLAMGTDYGYTF
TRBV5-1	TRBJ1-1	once	CASRRQPNTEAFF
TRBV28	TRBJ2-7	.	CASSFRGLSSYEQYF
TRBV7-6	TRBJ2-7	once	CASSLAGTGAHEQYF
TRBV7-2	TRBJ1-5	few	CASSLQGLGNQPQHF
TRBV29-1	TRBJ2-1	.	CSGVYNEQFF
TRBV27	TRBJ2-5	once	CASSSSGWAVGETQYF
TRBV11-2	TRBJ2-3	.	CASSLGASTDTQYF
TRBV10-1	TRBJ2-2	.	CASSSGELFF
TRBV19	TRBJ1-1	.	CASSNQGLNTEAFF
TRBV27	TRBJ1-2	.	CASSLGQGLGYTF
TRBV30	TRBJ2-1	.	CAWSEGAMVEQFF
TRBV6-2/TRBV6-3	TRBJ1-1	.	CASSYSRYSAANTEAFF
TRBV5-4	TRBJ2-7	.	CASSSQAAGSGEQYF
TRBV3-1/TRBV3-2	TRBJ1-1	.	CASSQSAVTEAFF
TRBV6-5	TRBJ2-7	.	CASSKNRGYEQYF
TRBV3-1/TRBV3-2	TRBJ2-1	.	CASSQDGGGALNEQFF
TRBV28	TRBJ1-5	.	CASSTQLNQPQHF
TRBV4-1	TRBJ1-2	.	CASRATGTGGDGYTF
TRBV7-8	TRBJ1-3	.	CASSLGDFISGNTIYF
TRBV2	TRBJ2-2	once	CASTPPSGGGQGNTGELFF
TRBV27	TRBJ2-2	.	CASSHSVQGDPGELFF
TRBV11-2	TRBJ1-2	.	CASSLSLRDKMALYGYTF
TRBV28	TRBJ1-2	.	CASSFGGQNYGYTF
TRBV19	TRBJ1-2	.	CASSIPLGGSGYTF
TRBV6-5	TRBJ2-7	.	CASRGQGAREQYF
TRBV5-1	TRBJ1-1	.	CASTLGTGWTEAFF
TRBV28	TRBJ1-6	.	CASSPRPFPLHF
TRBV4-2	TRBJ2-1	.	CASSQDDGQIYNEQFF
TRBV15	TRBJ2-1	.	CATSRRGSSYNEQFF
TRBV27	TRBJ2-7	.	CASSLSRGNSYEQYF
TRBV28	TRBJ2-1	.	CASSSRQPLNHNEQFF
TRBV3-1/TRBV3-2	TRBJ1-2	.	CASSQLDRSYGYTF
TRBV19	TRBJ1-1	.	CASRHRGATEAFF
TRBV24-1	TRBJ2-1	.	CATSDLRTERDEQFF
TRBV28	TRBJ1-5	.	CASVGANQPQHF
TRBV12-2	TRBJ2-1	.	CASRLWLVYNEQFF
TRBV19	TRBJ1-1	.	CASSPSDRYNTEAFF
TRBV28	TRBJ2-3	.	CASSFAGGRTDTQYF
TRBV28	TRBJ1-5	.	CASSSGQGIDNQPQHF
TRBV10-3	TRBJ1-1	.	CAISESRDTEAFF
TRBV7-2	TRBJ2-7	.	CASSLSVSGLAAYEQYF
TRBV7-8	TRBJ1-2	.	CASSLRGRGYGYTF
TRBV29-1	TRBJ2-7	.	CSARQGIYYEQYF